One sample yielded the 3 T cell receptor beta chains listed below, sequenced in a study of blood T cell repertoires in COVID-19. Measured with immunoSEQ multiplex PCR; TCRdb has only the in-frame clones, and not every one. Of 80,000 or so clones listed, roughly nine tenths are singletons. The sequencing input was peripheral blood. These receptors were taken from a man between 50 and 59 years old with acute or convalescent COVID-19.

CDR3 DNA sequence: TGTGCCAGCAGCTCGGGCCTGGGGGCCGGCAACTATGGCTACACCTTC. Its translation is CASSSGLGAGNYGYTF. This rearrangement joins TRBV7-2 to TRBJ1-2; perhaps TRBD1 as D (6 bases). V shed 4 bases and J shed 2 bases, with 17 bases lying between them. CDR1 SGHTA and CDR2 FQGNSA come from the germline V gene. The CDR3 is 16 residues long.

This clone has a handful of counts. The chain employs TRBV11-2 and TRBJ2-5, with D possibly matching TRBD2 (5 bases). Germline CDR1 SGHAT, CDR2 FQNNGV. This CDR3 is built from 16 residues. V lost 3 bases and J lost 5, with 19 bases in between. The CDR3 region has the DNA TGTGCCAGCAGCTTTAGTTGGGCAGGAGGAAGGGAGACCCAGTACTTC. Its translation: CASSFSWAGGRETQYF.

The chain carries TRBV19 and TRBJ2-2; possible D gene TRBD1, 6 bases. CDR3 length: 15 amino acids. V lost 7 bases, J lost 2 bases, and 14 bases lay in between. Germline values: CDR1 LNHDA, CDR2 SQIVND (reference sequence). This chain's CDR3 is CASTPRDTNTGELFF. DNA for the CDR3: TGTGCCAGTACCCCCCGGGACACCAACACCGGGGAGCTGTTTTTT.